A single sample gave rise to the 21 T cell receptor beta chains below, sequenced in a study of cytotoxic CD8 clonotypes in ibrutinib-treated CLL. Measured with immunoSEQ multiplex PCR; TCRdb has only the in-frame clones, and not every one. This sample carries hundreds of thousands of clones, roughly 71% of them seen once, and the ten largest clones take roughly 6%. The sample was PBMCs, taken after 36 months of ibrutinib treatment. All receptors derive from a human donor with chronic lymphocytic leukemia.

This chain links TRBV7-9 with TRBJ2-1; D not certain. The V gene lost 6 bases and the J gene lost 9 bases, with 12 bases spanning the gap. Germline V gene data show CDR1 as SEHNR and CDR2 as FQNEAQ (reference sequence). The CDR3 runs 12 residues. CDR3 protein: CASSSLVIEQFF. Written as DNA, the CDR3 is TGTGCCAGCAGTTCCCTAGTTATTGAGCAGTTCTTC.

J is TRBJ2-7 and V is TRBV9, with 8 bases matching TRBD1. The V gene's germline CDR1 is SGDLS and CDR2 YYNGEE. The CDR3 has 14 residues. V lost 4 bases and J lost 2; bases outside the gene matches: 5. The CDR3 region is CASSNQGAPYEQYF. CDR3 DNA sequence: TGTGCCAGCAGCAATCAGGGGGCACCCTACGAGCAGTACTTC. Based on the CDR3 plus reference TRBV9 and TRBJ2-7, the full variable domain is DSGVTQTPKHLITATGQRVTLRCSPRSGDLSVYWYQQSLDQGLQFLIQYYNGEERAKGNILERFSAQQFPDLHSELNLSSLELGDSALYFCASSNQGAPYEQYFGPGTRLTVT.

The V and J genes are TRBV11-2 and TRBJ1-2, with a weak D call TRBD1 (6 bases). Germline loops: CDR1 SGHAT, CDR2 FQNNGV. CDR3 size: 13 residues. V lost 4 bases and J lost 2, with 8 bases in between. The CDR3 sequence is CASSSTGNYGYTF. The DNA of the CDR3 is TGTGCCAGCAGCTCAACAGGGAACTATGGCTACACCTTC.

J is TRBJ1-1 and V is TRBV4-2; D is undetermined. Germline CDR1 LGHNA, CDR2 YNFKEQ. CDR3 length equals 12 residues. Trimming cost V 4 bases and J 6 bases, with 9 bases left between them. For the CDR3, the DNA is TGTGCCAGCAGCCGCGTTAGGGCTGAAGCTTTCTTT. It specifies CASSRVRAEAFF.

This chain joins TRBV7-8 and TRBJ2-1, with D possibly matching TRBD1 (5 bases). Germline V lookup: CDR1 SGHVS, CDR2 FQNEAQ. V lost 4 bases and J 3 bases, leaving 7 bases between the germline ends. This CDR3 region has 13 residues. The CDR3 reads CASSSGHYNEQFF. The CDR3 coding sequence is TGTGCCAGCAGCTCCGGACACTACAATGAGCAGTTCTTC.

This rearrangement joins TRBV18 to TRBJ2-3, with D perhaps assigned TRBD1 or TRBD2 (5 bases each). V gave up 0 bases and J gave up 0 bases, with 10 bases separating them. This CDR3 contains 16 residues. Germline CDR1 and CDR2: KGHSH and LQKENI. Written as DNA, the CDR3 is TGTGCCAGCTCACCACCCGGGGCAACAAGCACAGATACGCAGTATTTT. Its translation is CASSPPGATSTDTQYF.

CDR3 in DNA: TGTGCCAGCAGTTATTGGGGGGCCGGAGAGGAGGCCCAGTACTTC. It encodes CASSYWGAGEEAQYF. This chain joins TRBV6-6 and TRBJ2-5; either TRBD1 or TRBD2 may supply D (6 bases each). The V end lost 3 bases, the J end lost 9 bases, and 20 bases lay between the germline ends. Looked up from germline, CDR1 is MNHNY and CDR2 is SVGAGI (reference sequence). The CDR3 contains 15 residues.

CDR3 protein: CASSLARTVPESTF. The CDR3 coding sequence is TGTGCCAGTAGTCTCGCGCGGACAGTACCGGAGTCCACCTTC. This sequence joins TRBV19 and TRBJ1-2; D is possibly TRBD1 (6 bases). The V end lost 5 bases, the J end lost 13 bases, and 23 bases lay between the germline ends. The CDR3 contains 14 residues. Germline V gene sequence: CDR1 LNHDA, CDR2 SQIVND (reference sequence).

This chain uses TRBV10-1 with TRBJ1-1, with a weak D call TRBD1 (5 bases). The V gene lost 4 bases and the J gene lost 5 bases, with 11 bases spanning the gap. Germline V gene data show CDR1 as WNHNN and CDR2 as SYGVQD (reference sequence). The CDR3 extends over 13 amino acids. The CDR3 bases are TGCGCCAGCAGTGGGGGACTGGTGACTGAAGCTTTCTTT. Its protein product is CASSGGLVTEAFF.

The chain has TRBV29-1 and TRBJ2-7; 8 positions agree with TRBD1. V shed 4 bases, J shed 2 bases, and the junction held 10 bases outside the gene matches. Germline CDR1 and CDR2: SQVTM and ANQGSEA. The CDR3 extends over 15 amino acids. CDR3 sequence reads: CSVGPGQVVPYEQYF. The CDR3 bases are TGCAGCGTTGGCCCGGGACAGGTTGTTCCCTACGAGCAGTACTTC.

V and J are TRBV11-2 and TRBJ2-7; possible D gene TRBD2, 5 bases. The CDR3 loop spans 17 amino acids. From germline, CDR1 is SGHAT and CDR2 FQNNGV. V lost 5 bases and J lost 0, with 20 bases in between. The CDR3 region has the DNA TGTGCCAGCAGCCTCGTGGGGTCGGTAGGGAGCTCCTACGAGCAGTACTTC. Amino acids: CASSLVGSVGSSYEQYF.

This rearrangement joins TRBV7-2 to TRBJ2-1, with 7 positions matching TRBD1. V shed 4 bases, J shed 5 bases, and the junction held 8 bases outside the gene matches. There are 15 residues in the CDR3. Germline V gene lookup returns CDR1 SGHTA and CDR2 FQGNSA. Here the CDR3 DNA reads TGTGCCAGCAGCTCCGGGACAGTTCGGGACAATGAGCAGTTCTTC. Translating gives CASSSGTVRDNEQFF.

In DNA, the CDR3 is TGTGCCAGCAGTTCTCCCGGCGGGACGGGCTCCTACAATGAGCAGTTCTTC. Translation gives CASSSPGGTGSYNEQFF. The chain joins TRBV28 to TRBJ2-1, with D possibly matching TRBD2 (6 bases). The CDR3 is 17 residues long. Trimming removed 4 bases from V and 0 bases from J, with 16 bases in between. Germline loops: CDR1 MDHEN, CDR2 SYDVKM.

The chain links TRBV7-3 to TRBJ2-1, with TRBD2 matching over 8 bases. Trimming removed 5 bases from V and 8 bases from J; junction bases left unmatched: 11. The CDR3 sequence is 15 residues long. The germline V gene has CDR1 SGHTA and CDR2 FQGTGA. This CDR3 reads CASSRSGLAGDEQFF. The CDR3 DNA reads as TGTGCCAGCAGCCGGAGTGGACTAGCTGGGGATGAGCAGTTCTTC. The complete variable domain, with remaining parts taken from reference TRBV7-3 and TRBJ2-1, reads GAGVSQTPSNKVTEKGKYVELRCDPISGHTALYWYRQSLGQGPEFLIYFQGTGAADDSGLPNDRFFAVRPEGSVSTLKIQRTERGDSAVYLCASSRSGLAGDEQFFGPGTRLTVL.

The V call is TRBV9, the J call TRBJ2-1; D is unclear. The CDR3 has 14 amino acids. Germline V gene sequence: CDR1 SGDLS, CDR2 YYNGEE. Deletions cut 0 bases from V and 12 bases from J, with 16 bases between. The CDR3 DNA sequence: TGTGCCAGCAGCGTAGATCCTCAGGTCTCCGGGCAGTTCTTC. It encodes CASSVDPQVSGQFF.

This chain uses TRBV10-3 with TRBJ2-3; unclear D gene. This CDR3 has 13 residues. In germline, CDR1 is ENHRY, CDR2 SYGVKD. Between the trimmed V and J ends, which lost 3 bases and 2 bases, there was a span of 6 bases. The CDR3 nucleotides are TGTGCCATCAGTGACGGGCACACAGATACGCAGTATTTT. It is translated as CAISDGHTDTQYF.

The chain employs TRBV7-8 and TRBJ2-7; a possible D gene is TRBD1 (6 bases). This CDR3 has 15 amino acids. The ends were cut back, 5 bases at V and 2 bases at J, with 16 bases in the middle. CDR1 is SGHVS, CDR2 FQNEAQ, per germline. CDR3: CASSLDRIIPYEQYF. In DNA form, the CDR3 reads TGTGCCAGCAGCCTAGACAGGATAATTCCCTACGAGCAGTACTTC.

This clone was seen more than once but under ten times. The CDR3 DNA follows: TGTGCCAGCAGCCAAGGTGGAACCGGTCAGCCCCAGCATTTT. Protein product: CASSQGGTGQPQHF. The chain employs TRBV14 and TRBJ1-5; D gene ambiguous. Trimming left V 1 base short and J 6 bases short, with 10 bases between. CDR1 is SGHDN, CDR2 FVKESK, per germline. This CDR3 spans 14 amino acids.

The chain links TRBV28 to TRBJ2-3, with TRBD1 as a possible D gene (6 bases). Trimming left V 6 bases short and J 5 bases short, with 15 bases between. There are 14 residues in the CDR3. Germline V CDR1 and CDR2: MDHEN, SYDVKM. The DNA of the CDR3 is TGTGCCAGCAGGCTTACAGGGAAGGTAGATACGCAGTATTTT. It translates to CASRLTGKVDTQYF. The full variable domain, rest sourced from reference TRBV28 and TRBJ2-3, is DVKVTQSSRYLVKRTGEKVFLECVQDMDHENMFWYRQDPGLGLRLIYFSYDVKMKEKGDIPEGYSVSREKKERFSLILESASTNQTSMYLCASRLTGKVDTQYFGPGTRLTVL.

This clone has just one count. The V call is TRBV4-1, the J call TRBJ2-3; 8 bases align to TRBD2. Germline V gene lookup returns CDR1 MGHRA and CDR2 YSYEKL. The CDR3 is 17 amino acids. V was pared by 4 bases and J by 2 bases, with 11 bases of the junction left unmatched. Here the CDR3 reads CASSRLLAGGPTDTQYF. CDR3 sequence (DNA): TGCGCCAGCAGCCGCCTACTGGCGGGGGGACCCACAGATACGCAGTATTTT.

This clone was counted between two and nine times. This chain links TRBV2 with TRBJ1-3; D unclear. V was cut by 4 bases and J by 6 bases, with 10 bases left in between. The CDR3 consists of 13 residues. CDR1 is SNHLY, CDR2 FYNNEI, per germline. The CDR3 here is CASSGGSTNTIYF. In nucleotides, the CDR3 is TGTGCCAGCAGTGGAGGCAGCACAAACACCATATATTTT.